Listed below are T cell receptor beta chains from one sample, sequenced in a study of blood T cell repertoires in COVID-19. Produced via immunoSEQ multiplex PCR; TCRdb's table is partial and in-frame only. The sample shows 350,000 to 450,000 clones, 90% to 95% of them seen only once. Sample: PBMCs or T cells enriched from blood (not recorded which). These receptors were obtained from a middle-aged woman who had been exposed to COVID-19. Each CDR3 is given with its conserved first and last residue. The D gene is left open where the match is weak. Not all rows give a size; the values are once, few, many and, for expanded clones, a class.

clone_size,j_call,d_call,v_call,cdr3_aa,cdr3_nt
-,TRBJ2-1,-,TRBV19,CASSPLWRGQGEQFF,TGTGCCAGTAGTCCCCTTTGGAGGGGGCAAGGTGAGCAGTTCTTC
-,TRBJ1-5,TRBD1,TRBV30,CAWSLTGEHGNQPQHF,TGTGCCTGGAGCTTGACAGGGGAACATGGCAATCAGCCCCAGCATTTT
-,TRBJ1-1,-,TRBV19,CASTKQGGAEAFF,TGTGCCAGTACCAAACAGGGTGGAGCTGAAGCTTTCTTT
-,TRBJ1-5,-,TRBV2,CASTLIEGQPQHF,TGTGCCAGCACTTTAATTGAGGGTCAGCCCCAGCATTTT
-,TRBJ1-3,-,TRBV11-3,CASSSLSAGRGNTIYF,TGTGCCAGCAGCTCTCTTAGCGCGGGGCGAGGAAACACCATATATTTT
-,TRBJ1-5,TRBD1,TRBV30,CAWSSGTGVRQPQHF,TGTGCCTGGAGCTCCGGGACAGGGGTTCGGCAGCCCCAGCATTTT
-,TRBJ1-3,-,TRBV30,CAWLAQIGNTIYF,TGTGCCTGGTTGGCACAGATTGGAAACACCATATATTTT
-,TRBJ2-5,-,TRBV2,CASSDGQTQYF,TGTGCCAGCAGTGATGGGCAGACCCAGTACTTC
-,TRBJ1-2,TRBD1,TRBV7-9,CASSVGTAVLGYTF,TGTGCCAGCAGCGTCGGGACAGCAGTATTAGGCTACACCTTC
-,TRBJ1-1,-,TRBV27,CASSLFWSENTEAFF,TGTGCCAGCAGTTTATTCTGGAGCGAGAACACTGAAGCTTTCTTT
once,TRBJ2-7,TRBD1,TRBV2,CASSGTLTGLSYEQYF,TGTGCCAGCAGTGGGACCCTGACAGGGCTCTCCTACGAGCAGTACTTC
-,TRBJ2-3,-,TRBV9,CASSVAAGASTDTQYF,TGTGCCAGCAGCGTAGCAGCGGGTGCTAGCACAGATACGCAGTATTTT
-,TRBJ1-1,-,TRBV6-5,CASSFLGRGTEAFF,TGTGCCAGCAGTTTCTTGGGGAGAGGTACTGAAGCTTTCTTT
-,TRBJ2-5,-,TRBV3-1/TRBV3-2,CASSLILETQYF,TGTGCCAGCAGCCTTATATTAGAGACCCAGTACTTC
-,TRBJ2-3,-,TRBV5-5,CASRNSGSTDTQYF,TGTGCCAGCAGGAATAGCGGCTCCACAGATACGCAGTATTTT
-,TRBJ1-2,-,TRBV2,CASRGRQGRDRYTF,TGTGCCAGCAGAGGGCGGCAGGGGAGGGATCGCTACACCTTC
-,TRBJ2-7,-,TRBV6-5,CASRSDRGSPEQYF,TGTGCCAGCAGGTCGGACAGAGGATCTCCCGAGCAGTACTTC
once,TRBJ1-1,-,TRBV7-2,CASSILGRGTEAFF,TGTGCCAGCAGCATTCTTGGAAGGGGCACTGAAGCTTTCTTT
once,TRBJ2-6,-,TRBV30,CACKTGSSGANVLTF,TGTGCCTGTAAAACAGGGAGCTCTGGGGCCAACGTCCTGACTTTC
-,TRBJ2-7,-,TRBV5-1,CASKAGMDYEQYF,TGCGCCAGCAAAGCAGGGATGGACTACGAGCAGTACTTC
-,TRBJ1-2,-,TRBV9,CASSASGTNYGYTF,TGTGCCAGCAGCGCTTCCGGGACAAACTATGGCTACACCTTC
-,TRBJ1-4,TRBD1,TRBV5-1,CASSNAGGPNEKLFF,TGCGCCAGCAGCAATGCAGGGGGCCCCAATGAAAAACTGTTTTTT
-,TRBJ2-7,TRBD1,TRBV5-6,CASSPTGAGEQYF,TGTGCCAGCAGCCCGACAGGGGCGGGGGAGCAGTACTTC
-,TRBJ1-1,TRBD1,TRBV10-1,CASSETGGTEAFF,TGCGCCAGCAGTGAGACAGGGGGGACTGAAGCTTTCTTT
-,TRBJ1-3,-,TRBV5-6,CASSRSSFSGNTIYF,TGTGCCAGCAGCCGGTCCTCGTTCTCTGGAAACACCATATATTTT
-,TRBJ2-7,-,TRBV27,CASIATGNYFNEQYF,TGTGCCAGCATAGCTACGGGGAATTACTTTAACGAGCAGTACTTC
-,TRBJ2-7,TRBD2,TRBV27,CASSRTTGLAGSHEQYF,TGTGCCAGCAGTAGAACTACCGGACTAGCGGGATCCCACGAGCAGTACTTC
-,TRBJ1-2,TRBD1,TRBV6-6,CASSSQGARSGYTF,TGTGCCAGCAGTTCACAGGGGGCGCGGAGTGGCTACACCTTC
-,TRBJ2-1,TRBD1,TRBV27,CASSYFRDREYNEQFF,TGTGCCAGCAGCTACTTCCGGGACAGAGAGTACAATGAGCAGTTCTTC
-,TRBJ2-5,TRBD2,TRBV5-6,CASSLIKREFQETQYF,TGTGCCAGCAGCTTGATCAAGCGGGAGTTCCAGGAGACCCAGTACTTC
-,TRBJ2-7,-,TRBV6-5,CASSYSDPGRYEQYF,TGTGCCAGCAGTTACTCGGATCCAGGTCGGTACGAGCAGTACTTC
-,TRBJ1-1,-,TRBV7-2,CASSSRSTGFLQAFF,TGTGCCAGCAGCTCCCGATCTACAGGATTCTTACAAGCTTTCTTT
-,TRBJ2-7,TRBD1,TRBV2,CASTWTGDSYEQYF,TGTGCCAGCACTTGGACAGGCGACTCCTACGAGCAGTACTTC
-,TRBJ1-1,TRBD1,TRBV7-9,CASSLGQGVSEAFF,TGTGCCAGCAGCTTAGGACAGGGGGTATCTGAAGCTTTCTTT
-,TRBJ2-1,-,TRBV9,CASSAIRAFSYNEQFF,TGTGCCAGCAGCGCAATCAGGGCCTTCTCCTACAATGAGCAGTTCTTC
-,TRBJ1-4,TRBD1,TRBV5-1,CASQGAPTNEKLFF,TGCGCCAGCCAGGGGGCCCCTACTAATGAAAAACTGTTTTTT
-,TRBJ1-2,TRBD1,TRBV2,CASILGQALNYGYTF,TGTGCCAGCATATTAGGACAGGCGCTTAACTATGGCTACACCTTC
-,TRBJ2-1,-,TRBV30,CAATGPLLSYNEQFF,TGTGCCGCCACAGGGCCCCTCCTCTCCTACAATGAGCAGTTCTTC
-,TRBJ1-2,TRBD1,TRBV6-2/TRBV6-3,CASSRNPGTGYGYTF,TGTGCCAGCAGCCGGAATCCCGGGACAGGCTATGGCTACACCTTC
-,TRBJ1-1,-,TRBV20-1,CSALGRAEAFF,TGCAGTGCTCTCGGCAGGGCTGAAGCTTTCTTT
-,TRBJ1-3,-,TRBV27,CASSEHSGNTIYF,TGTGCCAGCAGTGAGCACTCTGGAAACACCATATATTTT
-,TRBJ2-7,TRBD2,TRBV7-2,CASSTGLAGGYYEQYF,TGTGCCAGCAGCACCGGACTAGCGGGGGGCTACTACGAGCAGTACTTC
once,TRBJ1-2,-,TRBV30,CAWSAGGGGHYGYTF,TGTGCCTGGAGTGCTGGTGGGGGCGGGCACTATGGCTACACCTTC
-,TRBJ2-5,-,TRBV5-4,CASMDSVGTQYF,TGTGCCAGCATGGACAGCGTGGGGACCCAGTACTTC
-,TRBJ1-3,-,TRBV24-1,CATSDPGLISGNTIYF,TGTGCCACCAGTGATCCGGGACTGATCTCTGGAAACACCATATATTTT
-,TRBJ2-7,-,TRBV27,CASSKRGGTDYEQYF,TGTGCCAGCAGTAAACGGGGCGGGACCGACTACGAGCAGTACTTC
-,TRBJ1-2,TRBD1,TRBV19,CASSIQGDRRDGYTF,TGTGCCAGTAGTATACAGGGGGACCGTAGGGATGGCTACACCTTC
-,TRBJ2-1,-,TRBV7-2,CASSQGGPRWNEQFF,TGTGCCAGCAGCCAAGGGGGACCGCGATGGAATGAGCAGTTCTTC
-,TRBJ1-6,-,TRBV7-8,CASSPGGRGNSPLHF,TGTGCCAGCAGCCCGGGGGGTCGGGGCAATTCACCCCTCCACTTT
-,TRBJ1-1,-,TRBV7-6,CASSFDRRVGTEAFF,TGTGCCAGCAGCTTCGACCGGAGGGTGGGGACTGAAGCTTTCTTT
once,TRBJ1-5,-,TRBV15,CATSVSGYQPQHF,TGTGCCACCAGCGTTTCGGGGTATCAGCCCCAGCATTTT
-,TRBJ2-5,TRBD2,TRBV9,CASSVHRAGGLTQYF,TGTGCCAGCAGCGTACATCGAGCGGGGGGGCTGACCCAGTACTTC
-,TRBJ1-6,-,TRBV6-5,CASRRQAANSPLHF,TGTGCCAGCCGCCGACAGGCCGCAAATTCACCCCTCCACTTT
-,TRBJ2-4,-,TRBV7-2,CASSLAPPKQENIQYF,TGTGCCAGCAGCTTAGCTCCGCCGAAACAGGAAAACATTCAGTACTTC